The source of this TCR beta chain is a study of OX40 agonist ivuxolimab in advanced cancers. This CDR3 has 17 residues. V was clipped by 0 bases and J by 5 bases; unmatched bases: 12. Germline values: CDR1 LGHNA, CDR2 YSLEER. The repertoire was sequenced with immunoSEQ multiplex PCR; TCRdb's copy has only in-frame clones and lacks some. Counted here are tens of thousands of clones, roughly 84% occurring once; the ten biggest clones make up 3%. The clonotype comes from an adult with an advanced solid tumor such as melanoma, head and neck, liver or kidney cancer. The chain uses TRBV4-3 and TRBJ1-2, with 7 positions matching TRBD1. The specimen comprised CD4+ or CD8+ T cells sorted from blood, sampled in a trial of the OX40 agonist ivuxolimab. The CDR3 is CASSQDWGQRSRYGYTF. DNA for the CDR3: TGCGCCAGCAGCCAAGATTGGGGACAGCGGTCCCGATATGGCTACACCTTC.